The present T cell receptor (beta chain) was sequenced within a study of cytomegalovirus exposure and HLA in healthy donors. Both 60 Vbeta primers and 13 Jbeta primers went into the PCR. TCRdb's table, derived via immunoSEQ multiplex PCR, lists solely in-frame clones and lacks some. The table has about 160,000 clones, almost 80% seen once. Notes on the study in general: It was shown in a later analysis that HLA-associated TCR beta chains were more clonally expanded than other, equally common chains. For most TCR beta V segments, an earlier analysis put the productive rate at about 87% or about 30% of the time.

For this clone: Its antigen is not identified.

This CDR3 is built from 13 residues. V lost 2 bases to trimming and J lost 1 base, with 6 bases between them. Germline V lookup: CDR1 MGHRA, CDR2 YSYEKL. The receptor was derived from a woman in her fifties or sixties in good health and CMV-seropositive. The sample was PBMCs. The V gene is TRBV4-1, the J gene TRBJ2-7; D uncertain. The CDR3 here is CASSQLVSYEQYF. The CDR3 bases are TGCGCCAGCAGCCAATTAGTTTCCTACGAGCAGTACTTC.